The T cell receptor beta chain described here comes from a study of spatial heterogeneity in lung cancer. Across the study: Averaged across combinations, each unique TCR and UMI pairing appeared more than ten times in raw reads, which were uncorrected.

At least ten counts were recorded for this clonotype. No antigen is known for it. Trimming took 2 bases from V and 1 from J; bases not matched to a gene: 1. The CDR3 covers 15 residues. The germline V gene has CDR1 LGHDT and CDR2 YNNKEL (reference sequence). Time point of the sample: sample taken at primary tumor resection. The donor group consisted of roughly 76 patients who had untreated, early-stage non-small cell lung cancer. Whole RNA, isolated from tumor, nontumor lung or frozen PBMC, was sequenced without prior sorting. Using its own MiXCR run on the 5' RACE reads, TCRdb lists one record per CDR3 protein. The table has 6,000 to 7,500 distinct CDR3 sequences, 1.3% seen once. Study-level findings and limits: Estimation of coverage gave values of approximately 7.2% for alpha and approximately 13% for beta chains in tumor T cells. It was found that expanded intratumoral alpha and beta TCR counts tracked tumor mutation counts.

The source of this sequence is a male donor with early-stage non-small cell lung cancer. The chain couples TRBV3-1 to TRBJ2-1, with TRBD1 matching over 8 bases. Sequences were derived from lung tumor tissue, sampled at surgery. Here the CDR3 DNA reads TGTGCCAGCAGCCAAAGGGACAGGTCCTACAATGAGCAGTTCTTC. Amino acids: CASSQRDRSYNEQFF.